This paragraph covers one T cell receptor beta chain sequence. The target antigen is unknown. This sample is part of a study of cytomegalovirus exposure and HLA in healthy donors. General observations from the study: First-cohort TCR clusters were later found to tend to co-occur in the roughly 130 validation repertoires. Among the CMV-associated chains, three were confirmed in vitro as specific for CMV antigens. The classifier was said to identify cytomegalovirus status with high specificity and sensitivity.

The CDR3 contains 14 residues. Germline V lookup: CDR1 SNHLY, CDR2 FYNNEI. V was clipped by 10 bases and J by 4 bases; unmatched bases: 11. Profiled with immunoSEQ multiplex PCR; TCRdb holds only in-frame clones, not every one. The sample has 150,000 to 200,000 clones, roughly 82% seen once. Donors were drawn from the approximately 120-subject validation cohort, separate from the approximately 700-subject first cohort. The TCR comes from a woman aged 18-29 years in good health and CMV-seronegative. The rearrangement links TRBV2 to TRBJ2-7, with TRBD2 matching 9 bases. The sequencing input was PBMCs. CDR3 protein: CATRGGDLGYEQYF. CDR3 DNA sequence: TGTGCCACCCGCGGGGGGGATCTCGGATACGAGCAGTACTTC.